The 6 T cell receptor beta chains below were found in one sample sequenced in a study of blood T cell repertoires in COVID-19. The assay was immunoSEQ multiplex PCR, and TCRdb's table has in-frame clones only and misses some. There are tens of thousands of clones in the sample; over 80% occur only once, and approximately 8% lies in the top ten. Material for sequencing was peripheral blood. The receptors were gathered from a human donor with active COVID-19. The donor label of this sample is uncertain.

The chain joins TRBV10-1 to TRBJ2-3, with 9 nucleotides matching TRBD1. The CDR3 totals 13 residues. CDR1 WNHNN and CDR2 SYGVQD come from the germline V gene (reference sequence). The V and J ends lost 4 bases and 9 bases, in that order; junction bases with no gene match: 5. Here the CDR3 DNA reads TGCGCCAGCAGTGGGACAGGGGAGGGCACGCAGTATTTT. The encoded protein is CASSGTGEGTQYF.

V is TRBV5-1 and J is TRBJ2-2; no reliable D call. Germline V gene sequence: CDR1 SGHRS, CDR2 YFSETQ. V lost 0 bases and J lost 3, with 6 bases in between. This CDR3 is built from 14 residues. CDR3 nucleotides: TGCGCCAGCAGCTTGGCCCCTGACACCGGGGAGCTGTTTTTT. Its translation: CASSLAPDTGELFF.

The chain joins TRBV6-5 to TRBJ2-7; D gene unclear. Germline CDR1 is MNHEY and CDR2 is SVGAGI. V was cut by 4 bases and J by 3 bases, with 10 bases left in between. The CDR3 runs to 13 residues. CDR3 amino acids: CASSSDTHYEQYF. As DNA, the CDR3 is TGTGCCAGCAGTTCCGACACACACTACGAGCAGTACTTC.

V and J are TRBV9 and TRBJ2-5; TRBD1 matches 7 bases. The germline V gene has CDR1 SGDLS and CDR2 YYNGEE. The V gene end was trimmed by 3 bases and the J gene end by 3 bases; junction bases not matched to a gene: 8. This CDR3 spans 15 amino acids. The CDR3 protein is CASSGWGQREETQYF. CDR3 in DNA: TGTGCCAGCAGCGGTTGGGGACAGCGTGAAGAGACCCAGTACTTC.

The V call is TRBV3-1 (or the pseudogene TRBV3-2), the J call TRBJ2-7; 7 bases line up with TRBD2. V lost 5 bases to trimming and J lost 1 base; unmatched junction nucleotides: 8. Per germline, CDR1 LGHDT and CDR2 YNNKEL (reference sequence). This CDR3 contains 15 residues. The chain's CDR3 is CASSETSDHSYEQYF. CDR3 DNA sequence: TGTGCCAGCAGCGAAACTAGCGATCATTCCTACGAGCAGTACTTC.

This CDR3 is CASSIGLETQYF. CDR3 nucleotide sequence: TGTGCCAGTAGTATCGGGTTAGAGACCCAGTACTTC. The chain joins TRBV19 to TRBJ2-5; D is unclear. The CDR3 is made up of 12 amino acids. The ends were cut back, 3 bases at V and 4 bases at J, with 6 bases in the middle. Germline V gene lookup returns CDR1 LNHDA and CDR2 SQIVND (reference sequence). The whole variable domain, remainder taken from reference TRBV19 and TRBJ2-5, is DGGITQSPKYLFRKEGQNVTLSCEQNLNHDAMYWYRQDPGQGLRLIYYSQIVNDFQKGDIAEGYSVSREKKESFPLTVTSAQKNPTAFYLCASSIGLETQYFGPGTRLLVL.